The clone carrying this T cell receptor (beta chain) has more than one count but fewer than ten. The antigen is undetermined. RNA transcripts served as the template for amplifying TCR beta CDR3 regions. When the TCR CDR3 underwent first-round RT-PCR, the HTBI primer set was used. TCRdb ran MiXCR on the multiplex PCR reads and lists one entry per CDR3 protein. The sample comprises hundreds of thousands of distinct CDR3 sequences, 15% to 18% of which are singletons, and just under 8% rests with the top ten. This sample was included in a study of T cells in Graves' hyperthyroidism and ophthalmopathy. Regarding the study as a whole: Most thyroid clonotypes expanded above 0.001 were also detected in blood.

If no ophthalmopathy progression occurred within 18 months, Graves' hyperthyroidism was stable. V shed 4 bases, J shed 1 base, and the junction held 8 bases outside the gene matches. The CDR3 covers 16 residues. Germline values: CDR1 LNHDA, CDR2 SQIVND (reference sequence). The sequence derives from a young woman with Graves' hyperthyroidism. The chain recombines TRBV19 with TRBJ2-3; the match to TRBD2 covers 7 bases. Material for sequencing was blood. The CDR3 DNA follows: TGTGCCAGTAGTACCCCCGGACTAGGAGGCACAGATACGCAGTATTTT. It yields the protein CASSTPGLGGTDTQYF.